The 14 T cell receptor beta chains presented below share a single source sample, sequenced in a study of PD-1 blockade in classical Hodgkin lymphoma. Measured with immunoSEQ multiplex PCR; TCRdb has only the in-frame clones, and not every one. This table has about 36,000 clones, 69% appearing once. Exposure to brentuximab vedotin varied, and each patient had relapsed following autologous stem cell transplantation. Source: peripheral blood mononuclear cells (PBMCs), taken before the second cycle of nivolumab. The receptors were gathered from a human donor with classical Hodgkin lymphoma.

The genes are TRBV5-1 and TRBJ1-2; D may be TRBD1 (6 bases). Germline CDR1 is SGHRS and CDR2 is YFSETQ. The CDR3 spans 13 residues. CDR3 sequence: CASRGQGYYGYTF. The CDR3 coding sequence is TGCGCTAGTAGAGGCCAGGGGTACTATGGCTACACCTTC.

The genes are TRBV15 and TRBJ1-5; D possibly corresponds to TRBD1 (5 bases). Germline CDR1 and CDR2: LNHNV and YYDKDF (reference sequence). The V end lost 5 bases, the J end lost 9 bases, and 14 bases lay between the germline ends. The CDR3 contains 13 residues. The CDR3 region is CATSDGGTLPQHF. The DNA of the CDR3 is TGTGCCACCAGCGATGGGGGGACGTTGCCCCAGCATTTT.

This clone has a handful of counts. The chain recombines TRBV9 with TRBJ1-1; maybe TRBD1 (6 bases). Trimming left V 0 bases short and J 12 bases short, with 15 bases between. CDR3 length equals 13 residues. The germline CDR1 and CDR2 sequences are SGDLS and YYNGEE. CDR3 protein: CASSVERGDVTFF. CDR3 DNA sequence: TGTGCCAGCAGCGTAGAGAGGGGGGATGTGACTTTCTTT.

The chain carries TRBV5-1 and TRBJ2-4, with D possibly being TRBD2 (5 bases). Trimming removed 0 bases at V and 8 bases at J, with 9 bases between. The length of the CDR3 is 13 residues. Germline V gene data show CDR1 as SGHRS and CDR2 as YFSETQ. For the CDR3, the DNA is TGCGCCAGCAGCTTGGGGTCCGGGGACATTCAGTACTTC. Protein sequence: CASSLGSGDIQYF.

The V and J genes are TRBV5-1 and TRBJ2-3; D uncertain. The CDR3 runs 13 residues. Trimming pared 9 bases from V and 1 base from J, leaving 12 bases between. In germline, CDR1 is SGHRS, CDR2 YFSETQ. The DNA of the CDR3 is TGCGCCACCCGGGCGTCGGGCACAGATACGCAGTATTTT. Translating gives CATRASGTDTQYF.

This clone was seen more than once but under ten times. The chain uses TRBV5-1 and TRBJ1-2; D may be TRBD1 (6 bases). Per the germline V gene, CDR1 is SGHRS and CDR2 is YFSETQ. V dropped 0 bases and J dropped 3 bases, with 15 bases sitting between them. The CDR3 loop spans 16 amino acids. CDR3 coding DNA: TGCGCCAGCAGCTTGGGTTTCACAGGGTTGGACTATGGCTACACCTTC. Translated: CASSLGFTGLDYGYTF.

This clone was detected only once. This same CDR3 is encoded by further DNA sequences in the sample. This chain uses TRBV5-4 with TRBJ2-1; tentatively, D is TRBD1 or TRBD2 (5 bases each). V was clipped by 10 bases and J by 10 bases, with 21 bases between them. The CDR3 contains 13 residues. Germline CDR1 and CDR2: SGHNT and YYREEE (reference sequence). CDR3 in DNA: TGTGCCCTCGGGACGGGGCCTGATGGGGAGCAGTTCTTC. Protein: CALGTGPDGEQFF. The full variable domain, with the rest looked up from reference TRBV5-4 and TRBJ2-1, is ETGVTQSPTHLIKTRGQQVTLRCSSQSGHNTVSWYQQALGQGPQFIFQYYREEENGRGNFPPRFSGLQFPNYSSELNVNALELDDSALYLCALGTGPDGEQFFGPGTRLTVL.

This clone was counted between two and nine times. The chain carries TRBV7-7 and TRBJ2-1; D is possibly TRBD2 (6 bases). Germline V CDR1 and CDR2: SSHAT, FNYEAQ (reference sequence). The CDR3 consists of 15 residues. Trimming stripped 3 bases from V and 3 bases from J, with 12 bases between. CDR3 DNA: TGTGCCAGCAGCTTTAGCTCTAGCGACTACAATGAGCAGTTCTTC. It yields the protein CASSFSSSDYNEQFF.

The chain uses TRBV18 and TRBJ1-2, with a possible D match to TRBD1 (6 bases). Looked up from germline, CDR1 is KGHSH and CDR2 is LQKENI. V was pared by 6 bases and J by 4 bases, with 15 bases between. There are 14 residues in the CDR3. The chain's CDR3 is CASSPEGGLYGYTF. The CDR3 coding sequence is TGTGCCAGCTCCCCCGAGGGGGGGCTCTATGGCTACACCTTC.

This chain uses TRBV2 with TRBJ2-2; the D gene is possibly TRBD2 (5 bases). This CDR3 is built from 15 residues. Deletions cut 6 bases from V and 0 bases from J, with 11 bases between. Per the germline V gene, CDR1 is SNHLY and CDR2 is FYNNEI. The CDR3 DNA reads as TGTGCCAGCAGAGAACTAGGCGCGAACACCGGGGAGCTGTTTTTT. Translated, it gives CASRELGANTGELFF.

This clone was detected only a few times. The chain uses TRBV7-2 and TRBJ2-1; tentatively, D is TRBD1 (6 bases). V shed 1 base and J shed 10 bases, with 11 bases lying between them. CDR3 length: 13 residues. Germline CDR1 and CDR2: SGHTA and FQGNSA. As DNA, the CDR3 is TGTGCCAGCAGCTTAGTAGGGGGAACCGAGCAGTTCTTC. It codes for CASSLVGGTEQFF. Full variable domain (outside the CDR3, taken from reference TRBV7-2 and TRBJ2-1): GAGVSQSPSNKVTEKGKDVELRCDPISGHTALYWYRQSLGQGLEFLIYFQGNSAPDKSGLPSDRFSAERTGGSVSTLTIQRTQQEDSAVYLCASSLVGGTEQFFGPGTRLTVL.

The chain combines TRBV7-3 with TRBJ2-3, with D possibly matching TRBD2 (5 bases). In germline, CDR1 is SGHTA, CDR2 FQGTGA. The CDR3 runs to 13 residues. V lost 5 bases to trimming and J lost 0 bases, with 6 bases between them. The CDR3 region is CASSRTSTDTQYF. CDR3 bases: TGTGCCAGCAGCCGGACTAGCACAGATACGCAGTATTTT.

The chain combines TRBV5-1 with TRBJ2-1; 9 nucleotides align to TRBD2. Trimming at V came to 4 bases and at J to 5 bases, leaving 7 bases not matched to a gene. The germline gives CDR1 SGHRS, CDR2 YFSETQ. CDR3 length equals 15 residues. The CDR3 loop is CASSPRAGGNNEQFF. The CDR3 nucleotides read TGCGCCAGCAGCCCCCGGGCGGGAGGGAACAATGAGCAGTTCTTC.

The J gene is TRBJ2-3, the V gene TRBV4-1; TRBD2 matches at 8 bases. The CDR3 is 17 amino acids. Trimming at V came to 4 bases and at J to 2 bases, leaving 11 bases not matched to a gene. Germline V gene lookup returns CDR1 MGHRA and CDR2 YSYEKL. CDR3 sequence: CASSPYTQRGITDTQYF. Here the CDR3 DNA reads TGCGCCAGCAGCCCGTACACACAGCGGGGGATCACAGATACGCAGTATTTT.